Below, one TCR beta chain is given with its context. Its antigen remains unidentified. Assay used: immunoSEQ multiplex PCR; TCRdb lists only in-frame clones, some missing. The sample gives some 80,000 clones, 80% to 90% of which show up once; less than 2.5% is in the top ten. This record comes from a study of T cell clones after liver transplantation. Study-wide context: A pre-transplant mixed lymphocyte reaction with TCRbeta sequencing defined graft-donor-reactive clones followed in post-transplant blood. Tolerant meant at least one year fully off immunosuppression without liver enzymes above twice normal. Graft-donor-reactive sequences were compared with third-party-reactive TCRbeta sequences from pre-transplant mixed lymphocyte reactions. Whole-study results and caveats: The donor-reactive repertoire was only partly measurable in a couple of subjects, lacking donor cells.

The material sequenced was CD4+ T cells from blood, taken roughly 48 months after liver transplant. The receptor comes from a human patient who received a liver transplant. Some T cells could come from the graft donor.

The CDR3 loop is CASSQDPRVGKDTQYF. The CDR3 DNA sequence: TGCGCCAGCAGCCAAGATCCCAGGGTAGGTAAAGATACGCAGTATTTT. The genes are TRBV4-1 and TRBJ2-3, with D perhaps matching TRBD1 (5 bases). The V gene lost 0 bases and the J gene lost 5 bases, with 15 bases spanning the gap. Looked up from germline, CDR1 is MGHRA and CDR2 is YSYEKL. CDR3 length: 16 amino acids.